These 7 T cell receptor beta chains share one sample of origin, sequenced in a study of blood T cell repertoires in COVID-19. Libraries were prepared by immunoSEQ multiplex PCR; TCRdb keeps only in-frame clonotypes and omits some of them. The sample has tens of thousands of clones, roughly 80% seen once. The sequenced sample consisted of peripheral blood. These receptors all come from a woman aged 55 to 70 with acute or convalescent COVID-19.

The chain carries TRBV10-3 and TRBJ2-3; TRBD1 aligns across 8 bases. This CDR3 comprises 15 residues. V was pared by 5 bases and J by 4 bases, with 8 bases of the junction left unmatched. Per germline, CDR1 ENHRY and CDR2 SYGVKD. The CDR3 sequence: CAISPGQVFSDTQYF. Here the CDR3 DNA reads TGTGCCATCAGTCCGGGACAGGTCTTTTCAGATACGCAGTATTTT.

V gene TRBV7-2 combines with J gene TRBJ1-2, with a possible D match to TRBD1 (6 bases). Germline V gene sequence: CDR1 SGHTA, CDR2 FQGNSA. V gave up 3 bases and J gave up 2 bases, with 16 bases separating them. This CDR3 spans 16 amino acids. The CDR3 protein is CASSFDRNLKNYGYTF. DNA of the CDR3: TGTGCCAGCAGCTTTGACAGGAATTTAAAAAACTATGGCTACACCTTC.

The chain couples TRBV7-8 to TRBJ1-5; D not resolved. Deletions cut 0 bases from V and 2 bases from J, with 11 bases between. The CDR3 runs 16 residues. The germline V gene has CDR1 SGHVS and CDR2 FQNEAQ. The CDR3 DNA reads TGTGCCAGCAGCTTAGCGTCTAGAATCGGCAATCAGCCCCAGCATTTT. Translation: CASSLASRIGNQPQHF.

This clone was counted once. The rearrangement joins TRBV7-3 to TRBJ1-1; possibly TRBD1 for D (5 bases). CDR3 size: 13 residues. CDR1 is SGHTA and CDR2 is FQGTGA in the germline V gene. Trimming shortened V by 0 bases and J by 6 bases, and 8 bases separated the two germline ends. CDR3 coding DNA: TGTGCCAGCAGCTTAACGTTAGGGGCTGAAGCTTTCTTT. It codes for CASSLTLGAEAFF.

V is TRBV3-1 (or the pseudogene TRBV3-2) and J is TRBJ1-1, with 7 bases fitting TRBD1. The CDR3 consists of 15 residues. CDR1 and CDR2 from the germline V gene are LGHDT and YNNKEL (reference sequence). V shed 5 bases and J 1 base; nucleotides not matched to a gene: 7. CDR3 protein: CASSDPTGPNTEAFF. CDR3 coding DNA: TGTGCCAGCAGCGACCCGACAGGGCCGAACACTGAAGCTTTCTTT.

With respect to this clone: A read error may produce the germline difference seen at one junction end. The rearrangement links TRBV7-2 to TRBJ1-4; maybe TRBD1 (5 bases). The CDR3 has 15 amino acids. Germline V gene data show CDR1 as SGHTA and CDR2 as FQGNSA. The CDR3 DNA sequence: TGTGCCAGCAGTTTAGCAGGCAGGGCTAATGAAAAACTGTTTTTT. Amino acid sequence: CASSLAGRANEKLFF.

This clone was recorded once. The V and J genes are TRBV14 and TRBJ2-3; D may be TRBD2 (5 bases). V was pared by 0 bases and J by 6 bases, with 7 bases between. The CDR3 runs to 13 residues. Germline V gene data show CDR1 as SGHDN and CDR2 as FVKESK. In DNA form, the CDR3 reads TGTGCCAGCAGCCAAGATGTAGCGGATACGCAGTATTTT. Its protein is CASSQDVADTQYF.